Given below is one T cell receptor beta chain in context. With 0 bases removed from V and 2 bases from J, the gap between germline ends came to 10 bases. Germline V gives CDR1 ENHRY, CDR2 SYGVKD. The CDR3 consists of 15 residues. Some clones are missing from TCRdb's copy, which holds only in-frame ones; the method was immunoSEQ multiplex PCR. The table records 70,000 to 80,000 clones, 75% to 90% of them present only once. This specimen belongs to a study of blood T cell repertoires in COVID-19. Study-level background: Nucleic acid was either cDNA or gDNA, and it came from T cells, B-cell-depleted T cells, or PBMCs.

The sequencing sample was made of peripheral blood. This TCR derives from a human donor in a cohort sampled during active COVID-19. The chain couples TRBV10-3 to TRBJ1-1; D is undetermined. The CDR3 DNA follows: TGTGCCATCAGTGAGTCTTCCAGATCAAACACTGAAGCTTTCTTT. Its translation is CAISESSRSNTEAFF.